This TCR beta chain was observed in a study of CD8+ T cells in alopecia areata listed by TCRdb under 2018. A note on the overall study: The treated patients took part in an open-label pilot trial in which moderate-to-severe alopecia areata was treated with oral tofacitinib at 5 to 10 mg twice daily. Tofacitinib was given for 6 to 18 months, followed by 6 months of follow-up off drug to assess delayed response and recurrence. In treated patients, disease severity was measured using the SALT score, which gives the percentage of scalp surface area affected. High-throughput TCRbeta sequencing was used to examine T cell clonal expansion in alopecia areata in both the C3H/HeJ mouse model and human patients. Scalp tissue and sorted CD4+ and CD8+ peripheral blood T cells from patchy and totalis/universalis alopecia areata patients and from healthy controls were covered by human TCRbeta sequencing. Patients on tofacitinib were biopsied at baseline and after 4 and 24 weeks of treatment, and several of the patients also had a later scalp biopsy. Scalp clonality was compared among normal scalp (n=4), patchy alopecia areata scalp (n=8), and alopecia totalis/universalis scalp (n=8). The RNA source kit depended on sample type: the PAXgene miRNA kit for fixed scalp, the miRNeasy kit for PBMCs, and the RNeasy kit for mouse skin. TCRbeta CDR3 regions were amplified by immunoSEQ multiplex PCR using 35 Vbeta forward and 13 Jbeta reverse primers.

About this clone itself: Its antigen is not yet known. No much larger clonotype is one base removed from it; base qualities were not supplied.

Libraries were made using the immunoSEQ multiplex PCR assay. RNA was extracted from all samples and reverse transcribed into cDNA, which served as template for TCR sequencing. First-strand cDNA was synthesized using SuperScript III with a 2:1 mix of oligo-dT and random hexamers. A synthetic immune receptor repertoire was used to measure amplification bias, and any remaining bias was corrected computationally. Concerning the study's data processing: After raw reads were preprocessed to remove errors, the CDR3 was defined following IMGT conventions as running from the conserved cysteine to phenylalanine. Clonality was computed as 1 minus the Shannon entropy, with the entropy normalized by log2 of the number of productive unique TCRs. Whether each scalp clone was CD4 or CD8 was inferred by checking scalp TCRbeta sequences against the CD4 and CD8 repertoires from sorted blood. TCRdb holds this immuneACCESS table with in-frame rearrangements only. Some clones are missing; in checked studies, unresolved V genes explain under half, and the rest has no known cause. The D gene and trimming were derived from the DNA, and the V and J assignments and clone size from that table. Counted in this sample were 150,000 to 200,000 clones; just under 65% of them appeared once. Together, the top ten hold approximately 1.2% of the sample.

Overall study outcomes, separate from this receptor: Tofacitinib significantly lowered scalp clonality and the number of expanded CD8+ clones among the top 100 scalp clones. Because the treated cohort was small and had only one nonresponder, larger studies are needed to examine links between baseline CD8+ expansion and response. Many expanded lesional clones persisted in scalp and blood during tofacitinib treatment, which may partly explain relapse after stopping treatment. TCR sequences shared between patients were less clear than in mice, possibly partly because of HLA diversity in the patient population. Unlike mouse skin, where gammadelta T cells dominate, normal human skin contains resident alphabeta T cells that get sequenced too, which complicates analysis of the scalp TCR repertoire. Compared with normal scalp, lesional scalp had higher clonality and more expanded CD8+ clones, particularly in alopecia totalis/universalis, a pattern that suggests antigenic drive.

This sample's treatment or condition label indicates: oral pan-JAK inhibitor, 5-10 mg twice daily. Peripheral blood and lesional scalp punch biopsies were obtained from patients with alopecia areata. PBMCs were isolated by density centrifugation and stained for CD3, CD4 and CD8, after which CD4+ and CD8+ T cells were sorted on a FACSAria. V is cut by 7 bases and J by 5 bases, and the space between the germline ends is 11 bases. The CDR3 contains 12 residues, cysteine and phenylalanine counted. This entry keeps only the CDR3 DNA: 36 bases, framed from base 1. CDR1 and CDR2, per the germline V gene, are SQVTM and ANQGSEA.

The sample here was CD4+ T cells sorted from blood, taken around week 47, from a patient treated with tofacitinib. This receptor was identified in a human donor with alopecia areata. The chain employs TRBV29-1 and TRBJ1-4; TRBD1 is a weak D gene call, 5 bases matching. This receptor has the CDR3 CSAGRTNEKLFF. Here is the DNA: TGCAGCGCGGGACGGACGAATGAAAAACTGTTTTTT.